Below are 14 T cell receptor beta chains sequenced from a single sample in a study of CD8 T cells in ankylosing spondylitis. Study conclusions and caveats: A motif in TCR beta, a set of 8 or 9 highly homologous variants, appeared characteristic of ankylosing spondylitis blood.

The antigens for these receptors are not known. Using its own MiXCR run on the 5' RACE reads, TCRdb lists one record per CDR3 protein. Here the sample spans about 330,000 distinct CDR3 sequences, less than 9.5% being singletons. Sequenced sample: blood, either unsorted or a sorted T cell fraction (not recorded which). The receptors shown here come from a male donor with ankylosing spondylitis.

This clonotype was seen many times. V usage is TRBV5-1 and J usage is TRBJ2-7; 9 nucleotides line up with TRBD1. The CDR3 spans 14 residues. Looked up from germline, CDR1 is SGHRS and CDR2 is YFSETQ. J gave up 6 bases and V 6 bases, and 10 bases lay outside the gene matches. The CDR3 region is CASTIGTGRREQYF. The DNA of the CDR3 is TGCGCCAGCACCATAGGGACAGGGAGGCGCGAGCAGTACTTC. The full variable domain, with the rest looked up from reference TRBV5-1 and TRBJ2-7, is KAGVTQTPRYLIKTRGQQVTLSCSPISGHRSVSWYQQTPGQGLQFLFEYFSETQRNKGNFPGRFSGRQFSNSRSEMNVSTLELGDSALYLCASTIGTGRREQYFGPGTRLTVT.

This clonotype was observed at least ten times. This sequence joins TRBV20-1 and TRBJ2-3, with 13 bases fitting TRBD2. This CDR3 is 18 amino acids long. The V gene end was trimmed by 4 bases and the J gene end by 2 bases; junction bases not matched to a gene: 12. Germline V lookup: CDR1 DFQATT, CDR2 SNEGSKA (reference sequence). In nucleotides, the CDR3 is TGCAGTGCTACCCAATACGGGACTAGCGGGACCCTCACAGATACGCAGTATTTT. Residues: CSATQYGTSGTLTDTQYF.

The chain links TRBV10-3 to TRBJ2-3; 8 bases map to TRBD2. From germline, CDR1 is ENHRY and CDR2 SYGVKD. The CDR3 runs to 15 residues. The V gene end was trimmed by 7 bases and the J gene end by 0 bases; junction bases not matched to a gene: 6. The CDR3 DNA reads TGTGCCATCAAATCCGGGGGGGCGAGCACAGATACGCAGTATTTT. Translated, it gives CAIKSGGASTDTQYF.

This clonotype has at least ten counts. This chain links TRBV27 with TRBJ1-1, with 7 bases aligning to TRBD1. Trimming took 3 bases from V and 4 from J; bases not matched to a gene: 8. The CDR3 spans 15 residues. In germline, CDR1 is MNHEY, CDR2 SMNVEV (reference sequence). The CDR3 reads CASSFSTGRGTEAFF. The CDR3 nucleotides read TGTGCCAGCAGTTTTTCGACAGGGAGGGGCACTGAAGCTTTCTTT.

This clonotype has a count of ten or more. V and J are TRBV15 and TRBJ2-7; 7 nucleotides line up with TRBD2. The V and J ends lost 0 bases and 4 bases, in that order; junction bases with no gene match: 3. CDR1 is LNHNV and CDR2 is YYDKDF in the germline V gene (reference sequence). The CDR3 sequence is 14 residues long. Written as DNA, the CDR3 is TGTGCCACCAGCAGAGAAGCCGGGAGGTACGAGCAGTACTTC. Amino acids: CATSREAGRYEQYF. The full variable domain, with the rest looked up from reference TRBV15 and TRBJ2-7, is DAMVIQNPRYQVTQFGKPVTLSCSQTLNHNVMYWYQQKSSQAPKLLFHYYDKDFNNEADTPDNFQSRRPNTSFCFLDIRSPGLGDTAMYLCATSREAGRYEQYFGPGTRLTVT.

The V call is TRBV6-2 or TRBV6-3, the J call TRBJ1-4, with D perhaps matching TRBD1 (5 bases). The V and J ends lost 6 bases and 7 bases respectively, with 15 bases between them. Germline lookup yields CDR1 MNHEY and CDR2 SVGEGT. The CDR3 spans 14 residues. The CDR3 spells CASRYTGSGEKLFF. As DNA, the CDR3 is TGTGCCAGCAGGTATACAGGCTCGGGTGAAAAACTGTTTTTT.

The chain links TRBV15 to TRBJ1-5, with D possibly matching TRBD1 (6 bases). Per germline, CDR1 LNHNV and CDR2 YYDKDF (reference sequence). The V and J ends lost 4 bases and 4 bases respectively, with 11 bases between them. This CDR3 is built from 14 residues. Here the CDR3 reads CATSTDRINQPQHF. The CDR3 nucleotides are TGTGCCACCAGCACCGACAGGATTAATCAGCCCCAGCATTTT.

This clonotype was picked up many times. This rearrangement joins TRBV29-1 to TRBJ2-3; maybe TRBD1 (6 bases). Trimming left V 1 base short and J 5 bases short, with 13 bases between. The CDR3 totals 14 residues. Germline lookup yields CDR1 SQVTM and CDR2 ANQGSEA. CDR3 DNA: TGCAGCGTTGAAGGGTTAACAGGGAGAGATACGCAGTATTTT. Translating gives CSVEGLTGRDTQYF.

The rearrangement joins TRBV24-1 to TRBJ2-3, with 9 bases that match TRBD1. V gave up 4 bases and J gave up 3 bases; unmatched junction bases: 10. CDR3 length equals 17 residues. Germline V lookup: CDR1 KGHDR, CDR2 SFDVKD. CDR3: CATSDPGQGWNTDTQYF. The CDR3 coding sequence is TGTGCCACCAGTGACCCGGGACAGGGATGGAATACAGATACGCAGTATTTT.

The rearrangement joins TRBV15 to TRBJ2-7; the D is unclear. This CDR3 region has 14 residues. In germline, CDR1 is LNHNV, CDR2 YYDKDF (reference sequence). The germline V and J ends were trimmed by 0 bases and 4 bases, with 10 bases remaining between them. In DNA, the CDR3 is TGTGCCACCAGCAGAGACGAAGGCCTTTACGAGCAGTACTTC. Residues: CATSRDEGLYEQYF.

This clonotype has ten or more counts. The chain employs TRBV15 and TRBJ2-3; D gene uncertain. Per germline, CDR1 LNHNV and CDR2 YYDKDF (reference sequence). V was pared by 1 base and J by 0 bases, with 14 bases between. CDR3 size: 17 residues. The CDR3 region is CATSRGEFSLSTDTQYF. The CDR3 DNA follows: TGTGCCACCAGCAGAGGCGAATTTAGCCTTAGCACAGATACGCAGTATTTT. The complete variable domain, with remaining parts taken from reference TRBV15 and TRBJ2-3, reads DAMVIQNPRYQVTQFGKPVTLSCSQTLNHNVMYWYQQKSSQAPKLLFHYYDKDFNNEADTPDNFQSRRPNTSFCFLDIRSPGLGDTAMYLCATSRGEFSLSTDTQYFGPGTRLTVL.

V gene TRBV5-1 combines with J gene TRBJ1-2, with D tentatively TRBD1 (5 bases). The V end lost 1 base, the J end lost 4 bases, and 14 bases lay between the germline ends. Germline V gene lookup returns CDR1 SGHRS and CDR2 YFSETQ. The CDR3 loop spans 15 amino acids. The DNA for the CDR3 is TGCGCCAGCAGCTTGTCCGGGGCGACGAGCTATGGCTACACCTTC. It is translated as CASSLSGATSYGYTF.

J is TRBJ2-7 and V is TRBV6-1, with 10 bases lining up with TRBD2. CDR3 length: 19 amino acids. J lost 3 bases, V lost 7 bases, and 21 bases had no gene match. Per germline, CDR1 MNHNS and CDR2 SASEGT. CDR3 in DNA: TGTGCCAGCACCCCGGTAATGCTAGCGGGAGATAATGAAAACTACGAGCAGTACTTC. Translating gives CASTPVMLAGDNENYEQYF.

This clonotype was recorded a few times. V and J are TRBV12-3 or TRBV12-4 and TRBJ1-2; D ambiguous. Trimming removed 2 bases at V and 13 bases at J, with 14 bases between. This CDR3 has 12 amino acids. In DNA, the CDR3 is TGTGCCAGCAGTTTATGGATCGGCGCGGCCACCTTC. As protein: CASSLWIGAATF.